This is a list of T cell receptor beta chains from one sample in a study of blood T cell repertoires in COVID-19. The repertoire was sequenced with immunoSEQ multiplex PCR; TCRdb's copy has only in-frame clones and lacks some. The sample includes hundreds of thousands of clones, roughly 80% of them seen just once. Material: peripheral blood. The receptors here all came from a woman between 45 and 60 years old with active or convalescent COVID-19. The CDR3 runs from the conserved cysteine through the conserved F or W. The order of the fields is V gene, clone size, J gene, D gene, CDR3 DNA, CDR3 protein. D genes are given only for firm matches. Expanded clones are given a class, and other clones once, few, many or no size at all.

TRBV7-9	.	TRBJ1-4	.	TGTGCCAGCAGCTTATGGACATCAACTAATGAAAAACTGTTTTTT	CASSLWTSTNEKLFF
TRBV7-3	.	TRBJ2-1	TRBD1	TGTGCCAGCAGCCCCAACAGGGGAGATAAGCAGTTCTTC	CASSPNRGDKQFF
TRBV2	.	TRBJ2-7	.	TGTGCCAGCAGCCCGTACCGGGAGCAGTACTTC	CASSPYREQYF
TRBV15	.	TRBJ2-1	.	TGTGCCACCAGCAGGACAGCGGGCGCCAGCTCCTACAATGAGCAGTTCTTC	CATSRTAGASSYNEQFF
TRBV29-1	.	TRBJ1-1	.	TGCAGCGCATCCGGGACAACCAACACTGAAGCTTTCTTT	CSASGTTNTEAFF
TRBV11-2	.	TRBJ2-1	TRBD2	TGTGCCAGCAGCTTAGGGCGGGAGGGCCATCGGAGGCAGTTCTTC	CASSLGREGHRRQFF
TRBV30	.	TRBJ2-1	.	TGTGCCTGGAGTCATCCCAATGAGCAGTTCTTC	CAWSHPNEQFF
TRBV18	.	TRBJ2-2	TRBD2	TGTGCCAGCTCACCACGGCTAGCGGGCACCGGGGAGCTGTTTTTT	CASSPRLAGTGELFF
TRBV2	once	TRBJ2-2	.	TGTGCCAGCAGTGGACTCCTTAACACCGGGGAGCTGTTTTTT	CASSGLLNTGELFF
TRBV3-1/TRBV3-2	.	TRBJ2-1	.	TGTGCCAGCAGCCAATCGAGAGGGGAGCAGTTCTTC	CASSQSRGEQFF
TRBV5-1	.	TRBJ1-4	.	TGCGCCAGCAGCTTTCTAGATCCTAATGAAAAACTGTTTTTT	CASSFLDPNEKLFF
TRBV11-1	.	TRBJ1-4	TRBD1	TGTGCCAGCAGCTCGGACAGGGAAAAACTGTTTTTT	CASSSDREKLFF
TRBV29-1	.	TRBJ1-1	.	TGCAGCGGCGGTTCGGGGTTCGGAGCTTTCTTT	CSGGSGFGAFF
TRBV28	.	TRBJ2-2	.	TGTGCCAGCAGTTTCATTGAGGCCGGGGAGCTGTTTTTT	CASSFIEAGELFF
TRBV5-4	.	TRBJ2-5	TRBD2	TGTGCCAGCAGCTCGGAAGGAGCGGGAGAGGGGGAATCGGCCCAGTACTTC	CASSSEGAGEGESAQYF
TRBV7-2	.	TRBJ2-1	TRBD2	TGTGCCAGCAGCTCACTAGCGGGAACCTACAATGAGCAGTTCTTC	CASSSLAGTYNEQFF
TRBV30	.	TRBJ1-3	.	TGTGCCTGGACAACCGGGGGGGTATCGCGGTACACCATATATTTT	CAWTTGGVSRYTIYF
TRBV5-1	.	TRBJ2-7	.	TGCGCCAGCAGCTTGGGCGTCGTGCCCTACGAGCAGTACTTC	CASSLGVVPYEQYF
TRBV4-1	.	TRBJ1-2	.	TGCGCCAGCAGCCAAGAGCCGGGTTCCGCGGGGGGGGCGAACTATGGCTACACCTTC	CASSQEPGSAGGANYGYTF
TRBV28	.	TRBJ2-1	.	TGTGCCAGCAGTGATCAAGGGGCGCGTGAGCAGTTCTTC	CASSDQGAREQFF
TRBV27	.	TRBJ2-3	.	TGTGCCAGCAGTGACACACTGGCGGGGACAGATACGCAGTATTTT	CASSDTLAGTDTQYF
TRBV7-2	.	TRBJ2-7	.	TGTGCCAGCAGCTTACCTGTCTCCTACGAGCAGTACTTC	CASSLPVSYEQYF
TRBV5-6	.	TRBJ1-5	TRBD1	TGTGCCAGCAGCTCAACCCTACAGGGGGGTAATCAGCCCCAGCATTTT	CASSSTLQGGNQPQHF
TRBV3-1/TRBV3-2	few	TRBJ2-2	TRBD2	TGTGCCAGCAGTCTCCGGGGACTAGCGGGATTGGCCGGGGAGCTGTTTTTT	CASSLRGLAGLAGELFF
TRBV9	.	TRBJ2-6	TRBD1	TGTGCCAGCAGCGCCTCGACAGGGACCGGGGCCAACGTCCTGACTTTC	CASSASTGTGANVLTF
TRBV28	.	TRBJ2-7	TRBD2	TGTGCCAGCAGTCCTCCCGAGAGCGGGGGTCATTACGAGCAGTACTTC	CASSPPESGGHYEQYF
TRBV11-2	once	TRBJ2-1	.	TGTGCCAGCAGCCACTATTCCAGTCGGAGCCGCAGCTCCTACAATGAGCAGTTCTTC	CASSHYSSRSRSSYNEQFF
TRBV7-8	.	TRBJ1-5	TRBD1	TGTGCCAGCAGCTCGATTAGGGGACAGGGCCTATGGGGCAATCAGCCCCAGCATTTT	CASSSIRGQGLWGNQPQHF
TRBV28	.	TRBJ2-1	TRBD1	TGTGCCAGCAGTCCGGGACAGGGAAGATCCTACAATGAGCAGTTCTTC	CASSPGQGRSYNEQFF
TRBV29-1	.	TRBJ1-1	.	TGCAGCGCCAATACAGGGAACACTGAAGCTTTCTTT	CSANTGNTEAFF
TRBV25-1	.	TRBJ2-5	.	TGTGCCAGCAGTGAGCCAGGGATGGGAGAGACCCAGTACTTC	CASSEPGMGETQYF
TRBV6-5	.	TRBJ1-2	.	TGTGCCAGCAGTTTAAAGGAGAACTATGGCTACACCTTC	CASSLKENYGYTF
TRBV28	.	TRBJ2-2	.	TGTGCCAGCAGTTTTCAGAACACCGGGGAGCTGTTTTTT	CASSFQNTGELFF
TRBV6-1	.	TRBJ2-1	.	TGTGCCAGCAGTGAAATTTCACTGGGCCGGGAGCAGTTCTTC	CASSEISLGREQFF
TRBV5-1	.	TRBJ2-1	TRBD2	TGCGCCAGCAGCTCGACTAGCGGTAACAATGAGCAGTTCTTC	CASSSTSGNNEQFF
TRBV6-1	.	TRBJ1-2	.	TGTGCCAGCAGTGAAGGACAAGTTCTCTATGGCTACACCTTC	CASSEGQVLYGYTF